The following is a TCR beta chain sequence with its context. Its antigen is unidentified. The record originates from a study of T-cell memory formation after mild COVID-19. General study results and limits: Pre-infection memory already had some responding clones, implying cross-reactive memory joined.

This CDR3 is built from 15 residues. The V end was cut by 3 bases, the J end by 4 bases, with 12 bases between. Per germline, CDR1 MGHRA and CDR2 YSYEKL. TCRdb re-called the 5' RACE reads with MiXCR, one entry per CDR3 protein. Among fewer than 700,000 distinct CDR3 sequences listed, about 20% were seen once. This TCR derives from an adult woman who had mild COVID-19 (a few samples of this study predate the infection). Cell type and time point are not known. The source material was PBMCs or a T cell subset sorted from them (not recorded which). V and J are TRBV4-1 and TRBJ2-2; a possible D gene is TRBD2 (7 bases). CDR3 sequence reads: CASSHGRGSTGELFF. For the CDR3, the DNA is TGCGCCAGCAGCCATGGGAGGGGGAGCACCGGGGAGCTGTTTTTT.